This is a list of T cell receptor beta chains from one sample in a study of low-dose radiotherapy and immunotherapy resistance in tumors. TCRdb re-called the reads with MiXCR, one entry per CDR3 protein. This sample has some 52,000 distinct CDR3 sequences; around 34% occur once, and the top ten carry under 8.5%. Sequences were derived from PBMCs, sampled after low-dose radiotherapy plus immunotherapy. The source of these receptors is a male donor with rectosigmoid adenocarcinoma. Both conserved end residues are part of each CDR3. A D gene is named only where the DNA matches it firmly. Only part of the rows carry a size: once, few, many, or a class if the clone is expanded.

abundance: .
d_gene: .
j_gene: TRBJ2-7
v_gene: TRBV5-4
CDR3aa: CASRLRGTLYEQYF
CDR3nt: TGTGCCAGCAGGCTTAGGGGGACACTCTACGAGCAGTACTTC

abundance: many
d_gene: TRBD2
j_gene: TRBJ2-3
v_gene: TRBV7-9
CDR3aa: CASSPSGVVPGTQYF
CDR3nt: TGTGCCAGCAGCCCTAGCGGGGTGGTGCCAGGTACGCAGTATTTT

abundance: many
d_gene: .
j_gene: TRBJ1-4
v_gene: TRBV12-3/TRBV12-4
CDR3aa: CASSSIPGGNEKLFF
CDR3nt: TGTGCCAGCAGTTCAATTCCGGGAGGGAATGAAAAACTGTTTTTT

abundance: .
d_gene: .
j_gene: TRBJ2-3
v_gene: TRBV10-3
CDR3aa: CATATAGTDTQYF
CDR3nt: TGTGCCACTGCTACTGCGGGAACAGATACGCAGTATTTT

abundance: many
d_gene: .
j_gene: TRBJ2-3
v_gene: TRBV27
CDR3aa: CASSPRRSRRLYTDTQYF
CDR3nt: TGTGCCAGCAGTCCCAGACGATCCAGGAGGCTTTACACAGATACGCAGTATTTT

abundance: many
d_gene: .
j_gene: TRBJ2-3
v_gene: TRBV20-1
CDR3aa: CSAETESTGDTQYF
CDR3nt: TGCAGTGCGGAAACAGAATCCACCGGAGATACGCAGTATTTT

abundance: many
d_gene: TRBD1
j_gene: TRBJ2-7
v_gene: TRBV19
CDR3aa: CASSLQGASYEQYF
CDR3nt: TGTGCCAGTAGTCTGCAGGGGGCGTCCTACGAGCAGTACTTC

abundance: .
d_gene: TRBD1
j_gene: TRBJ1-3
v_gene: TRBV12-3/TRBV12-4
CDR3aa: CASRKQGAGNTIYF
CDR3nt: TGTGCCAGCAGGAAACAGGGGGCTGGAAACACCATATATTTT

abundance: many
d_gene: .
j_gene: TRBJ1-1
v_gene: TRBV7-9
CDR3aa: CASSRGGNTEAFF
CDR3nt: TGTGCCAGCAGCCGAGGGGGGAACACTGAAGCTTTCTTT

abundance: many
d_gene: TRBD1
j_gene: TRBJ2-7
v_gene: TRBV20-1
CDR3aa: CSASLFRGQTYEQYF
CDR3nt: TGCAGTGCTAGTCTGTTCAGGGGGCAAACCTACGAGCAGTACTTC

abundance: many
d_gene: TRBD1
j_gene: TRBJ2-6
v_gene: TRBV25-1
CDR3aa: CASRWKGAGANVLTF
CDR3nt: TGTGCCAGCAGGTGGAAGGGGGCCGGGGCCAACGTCCTGACTTTC

abundance: many
d_gene: TRBD1
j_gene: TRBJ2-5
v_gene: TRBV18
CDR3aa: CASSPGDRGFGETQYF
CDR3nt: TGTGCCAGCTCACCGGGGGACAGGGGGTTCGGAGAGACCCAGTACTTC

abundance: .
d_gene: .
j_gene: TRBJ2-5
v_gene: TRBV18
CDR3aa: CASSQERETQYF
CDR3nt: TGTGCCAGCTCACAGGAGAGGGAGACCCAGTACTTC

abundance: .
d_gene: .
j_gene: TRBJ1-6
v_gene: TRBV4-2
CDR3aa: CASSHPDLRDSPLHF
CDR3nt: TGTGCCAGCAGCCACCCGGACCTTAGGGATTCACCCCTCCACTTT

abundance: many
d_gene: TRBD1
j_gene: TRBJ2-7
v_gene: TRBV2
CDR3aa: CASRGTGGGEQYF
CDR3nt: TGTGCCAGCAGGGGGACAGGGGGCGGCGAGCAGTACTTC

abundance: medium-sized
d_gene: TRBD1
j_gene: TRBJ2-1
v_gene: TRBV2
CDR3aa: CASSGVDRGWNEQFF
CDR3nt: TGTGCCAGCAGTGGGGTGGACAGGGGTTGGAATGAGCAGTTCTTC

abundance: .
d_gene: .
j_gene: TRBJ1-5
v_gene: TRBV10-3
CDR3aa: CAISDEGVSNQPQHF
CDR3nt: TGTGCCATCAGTGATGAGGGAGTGAGCAATCAGCCCCAGCATTTT

abundance: few
d_gene: TRBD1
j_gene: TRBJ2-3
v_gene: TRBV15
CDR3aa: CATSRDRTGETDTQYF
CDR3nt: TGTGCCACCAGCAGAGATAGGACAGGGGAGACAGATACGCAGTATTTT

abundance: few
d_gene: TRBD1
j_gene: TRBJ2-1
v_gene: TRBV4-2
CDR3aa: CASSQDKLTGSFF
CDR3nt: TGTGCCAGCAGCCAAGATAAATTGACAGGGAGCTTCTTC

abundance: few
d_gene: .
j_gene: TRBJ2-1
v_gene: TRBV3-1
CDR3aa: CASSQVIGGLGEQFF
CDR3nt: TGTGCCAGCAGCCAAGTAATCGGGGGACTGGGGGAGCAGTTCTTC

abundance: many
d_gene: .
j_gene: TRBJ2-3
v_gene: TRBV14
CDR3aa: CASSPLTASNTDTQYF
CDR3nt: TGTGCCAGCAGCCCCCTGACGGCCTCAAACACAGATACGCAGTATTTT

abundance: .
d_gene: .
j_gene: TRBJ2-1
v_gene: TRBV6-8
CDR3aa: CASRNPGLANEQFF
CDR3nt: TGTGCCAGCAGAAATCCGGGACTCGCCAATGAGCAGTTCTTC

abundance: many
d_gene: .
j_gene: TRBJ2-1
v_gene: TRBV6-2/TRBV6-3
CDR3aa: CASSPTSFEQFF
CDR3nt: TGTGCCAGCAGCCCCACTAGTTTTGAGCAGTTCTTC

abundance: few
d_gene: .
j_gene: TRBJ2-1
v_gene: TRBV7-2
CDR3aa: CASSPRAGASNEQFF
CDR3nt: TGTGCCAGCAGCCCGCGGGCGGGCGCGAGCAATGAGCAGTTCTTC

abundance: few
d_gene: .
j_gene: TRBJ1-1
v_gene: TRBV30
CDR3aa: CAWKGNTEAFF
CDR3nt: TGTGCCTGGAAGGGAAACACTGAAGCTTTCTTT